What follows are 27 T cell receptor beta chains derived from one specimen sequenced in a study of cytomegalovirus exposure and HLA in healthy donors (dated by TCRdb to 2016 to 2017). Libraries were prepared through the immunoSEQ multiplex PCR assay. Here the immuneACCESS table is served through TCRdb, limited to in-frame sequences with V and J called. Missing clones are a known gap in these copies; in checked studies unresolved V genes cover under half, and the rest lacks a known reason. The sample has about 400,000 clones on record, 80% to 90% of them singletons. The ten largest clones take up roughly 0.82% of the sample. The sequenced sample consisted of PBMCs. The source is a woman between 18 and 29 years old in good health and CMV-seronegative.

The chain couples TRBV5-5 to TRBJ2-4; a weak D match, TRBD1 (5 bases). The germline gives CDR1 SGHKS, CDR2 YYEKEE (reference sequence). This CDR3 spans 15 amino acids. The V and J ends lost 3 bases and 6 bases respectively, with 16 bases between them. The CDR3 loop is CASSSDTSKGNIQYF. In DNA, the CDR3 is TGTGCCAGCAGCTCGGACACCTCAAAGGGAAACATTCAGTACTTC.

The rearrangement uses TRBV27 and TRBJ1-1, with TRBD1 as a possible D gene (6 bases). This CDR3 is 13 amino acids long. Trimming removed 7 bases from V and 4 bases from J, with 13 bases in between. Germline CDR1 MNHEY, CDR2 SMNVEV (reference sequence). The CDR3, as DNA: TGTGCCAGCACGACCCTAGGGGGCACTGAAGCTTTCTTT. Protein: CASTTLGGTEAFF.

J is TRBJ2-7 and V is TRBV27; 14 bases line up with TRBD2. The V segment lost 5 bases and the J segment 4 bases; nucleotides outside the gene matches: 25. The CDR3 is 22 amino acids. Germline CDR1 is MNHEY and CDR2 is SMNVEV (reference sequence). CDR3 loop: CASSILPPGLAGAGSLLYEQYF. The CDR3 DNA follows: TGTGCCAGCAGTATCCTCCCGCCGGGACTAGCGGGAGCTGGGTCCCTCTTATACGAGCAGTACTTC.

CDR3 in amino acids: CASSQQKRELDNEQFF. As DNA, the CDR3 is TGTGCCAGCAGCCAGCAGAAGCGGGAGTTAGACAATGAGCAGTTCTTC. This chain connects TRBV7-2 to TRBJ2-1, with 8 bases identical to TRBD2. V lost 5 bases to trimming and J lost 5 bases; unmatched junction nucleotides: 11. CDR3 length: 16 residues. CDR1 and CDR2 from the germline V gene are SGHTA and FQGNSA. Drawing the rest from reference TRBV7-2 and TRBJ2-1, the complete variable domain is GAGVSQSPSNKVTEKGKDVELRCDPISGHTALYWYRQSLGQGLEFLIYFQGNSAPDKSGLPSDRFSAERTGGSVSTLTIQRTQQEDSAVYLCASSQQKRELDNEQFFGPGTRLTVL.

J is TRBJ2-7 and V is TRBV25-1; 7 bases agree with TRBD1. CDR1 is MGHDK and CDR2 is SYGVNS in the germline V gene. The CDR3 spans 12 residues. The V and J ends lost 6 bases and 7 bases, in that order; junction bases with no gene match: 6. The CDR3 loop is CASSKQGWEQYF. The DNA for the CDR3 is TGTGCCAGCAGCAAACAGGGGTGGGAGCAGTACTTC.

The V call is TRBV5-1, the J call TRBJ2-3; 10 positions agree with TRBD2. Germline V gives CDR1 SGHRS, CDR2 YFSETQ. V lost 4 bases and J lost 5; bases outside the gene matches: 10. The CDR3 runs to 16 residues. As DNA, the CDR3 is TGCGCCAGCAGCGGTGGGACTAGCGACCCACTAGATACGCAGTATTTT. It translates to CASSGGTSDPLDTQYF.

The genes are TRBV6-1 and TRBJ2-2; D is undetermined. Germline loops: CDR1 MNHNS, CDR2 SASEGT. The CDR3 length is 14 residues. Trimming pared 2 bases from V and 4 bases from J, leaving 8 bases between. DNA for the CDR3: TGTGCCAGCAGTGAATGGGCCCCCACCGGGGAGCTGTTTTTT. This sequence encodes CASSEWAPTGELFF.

The genes are TRBV4-1 and TRBJ2-7, with a possible D match to TRBD1 (6 bases). CDR3 length: 14 residues. In germline, CDR1 is MGHRA, CDR2 YSYEKL. With 4 bases removed from V and 2 bases from J, the gap between germline ends came to 12 bases. Written as DNA, the CDR3 is TGCGCCAGCAGCCCCCAGGGGATTACCTACGAGCAGTACTTC. Translation gives CASSPQGITYEQYF.

The chain couples TRBV1 to TRBJ1-2. TRBV1 has pseudogene status. This CDR3 contains 16 residues. The CDR3 is CTSSHPLRAGEYGYTF. CDR3 bases: TGCACCAGCAGCCACCCCCTTCGGGCGGGAGAATATGGCTACACCTTC.

This clone has more than one count but fewer than ten. This chain links TRBV4-1 with TRBJ1-6, with a possible D match to TRBD1 (6 bases). The CDR3 covers 15 residues. V lost 1 base to trimming and J lost 9 bases, with 13 bases between them. Germline CDR1 is MGHRA and CDR2 is YSYEKL. This chain's CDR3 is CASSQVTGQGSPLHF. The CDR3 coding sequence is TGCGCCAGCAGCCAAGTTACAGGGCAGGGTTCACCCCTCCACTTT.

The genes are TRBV10-2 and TRBJ2-2, with D perhaps matching TRBD2 (6 bases). This CDR3 has 16 amino acids. V was cut by 0 bases and J by 2 bases, with 10 bases left in between. Per the germline V gene, CDR1 is WSHSY and CDR2 is SAAADI. CDR3 sequence: CASSESRGLNTGELFF. The CDR3 DNA is TGCGCCAGCAGTGAGTCTAGGGGACTTAACACCGGGGAGCTGTTTTTT.

The chain links TRBV5-5 to TRBJ2-3; the D gene is possibly TRBD1 (5 bases). CDR3 length: 14 amino acids. V was cut by 1 base and J by 3 bases, with 9 bases left in between. CDR1 is SGHKS, CDR2 YYEKEE, per germline (reference sequence). CDR3 DNA sequence: TGTGCCAGCAGCTTGCAGGGTTGGACAGATACGCAGTATTTT. This sequence encodes CASSLQGWTDTQYF.

V usage is TRBV5-1 and J usage is TRBJ2-7; no clear D. The germline gives CDR1 SGHRS, CDR2 YFSETQ. V lost 7 bases and J lost 0, with 14 bases in between. The CDR3 has 14 amino acids. The CDR3 here is CASGMGLSSYEQYF. DNA of the CDR3: TGCGCCAGCGGCATGGGCCTGAGCTCCTACGAGCAGTACTTC.

The chain uses TRBV27 and TRBJ2-3; 8 nucleotides match TRBD2. This CDR3 region has 17 residues. From germline, CDR1 is MNHEY and CDR2 SMNVEV (reference sequence). With V trimmed by 1 base and J by 2 bases, 8 bases remained unmatched. CDR3 nucleotides: TGTGCCAGCAGTTTATTACATCCGGGAGGGCCCACAGATACGCAGTATTTT. Its translation is CASSLLHPGGPTDTQYF.

The J gene is TRBJ2-7, the V gene TRBV5-1; D is perhaps TRBD1 (6 bases). Germline V lookup: CDR1 SGHRS, CDR2 YFSETQ. The CDR3 is 15 residues long. Trimming took 0 bases from V and 4 from J, leaving 14 bases between them. The CDR3 region has the DNA TGCGCCAGCAGCTTGGTTCCTAGGGGGAATTACGAGCAGTACTTC. Translated, it gives CASSLVPRGNYEQYF.

This rearrangement joins TRBV27 to TRBJ2-7; 10 bases agree with TRBD1. The CDR3 is made up of 14 amino acids. The germline CDR1 and CDR2 sequences are MNHEY and SMNVEV (reference sequence). J was trimmed by 4 bases and V by 5 bases; bases with no gene match: 5. CDR3: CASSLWTGGYEQYF. The CDR3 region has the DNA TGTGCCAGCAGTCTCTGGACAGGGGGATACGAGCAGTACTTC.

This clone was observed a single time. The rearrangement joins TRBV6-5 to TRBJ2-1; D unclear. CDR1 and CDR2 (germline): MNHEY, SVGAGI. The CDR3 is made up of 12 amino acids. Trimming left V 3 bases short and J 8 bases short, with 8 bases between. CDR3 bases: TGTGCCAGCAGTTATGGGCGAGATGAGCAGTTCTTC. It is translated as CASSYGRDEQFF.

This clone is a singleton in its sample. This chain connects TRBV9 to TRBJ2-7; D is undetermined. CDR1 SGDLS and CDR2 YYNGEE come from the germline V gene. There are 14 residues in the CDR3. V was trimmed by 4 bases and J by 8 bases, leaving 19 bases between them. The CDR3 loop reads CASSPVGASGKQYF. CDR3 DNA: TGTGCCAGCAGCCCAGTCGGAGCTTCCGGCAAGCAGTACTTC.

The V call is TRBV10-3, the J call TRBJ1-2; D gene unclear. Trimming took 4 bases from V and 5 from J, leaving 14 bases between them. Germline V CDR1 and CDR2: ENHRY, SYGVKD. The CDR3 covers 14 residues. CDR3 loop: CAISGERDRYGYTF. In DNA, the CDR3 is TGTGCCATCAGTGGAGAGAGGGATCGGTATGGCTACACCTTC.

The chain uses TRBV19 and TRBJ2-5; D is possibly TRBD2 (7 bases). The germline V gene has CDR1 LNHDA and CDR2 SQIVND (reference sequence). The CDR3 runs to 13 residues. Trimming took 3 bases from V and 5 from J, leaving 10 bases between them. CDR3 in amino acids: CASSMGGPETQYF. The CDR3 DNA reads TGTGCCAGTAGTATGGGGGGGCCGGAGACCCAGTACTTC.

This clone was counted between two and nine times. The rearrangement joins TRBV5-1 to TRBJ2-7, with TRBD2 as a possible D gene (5 bases). Germline loops: CDR1 SGHRS, CDR2 YFSETQ. This CDR3 region has 14 residues. Trimming shortened V by 0 bases and J by 3 bases, and 10 bases separated the two germline ends. The CDR3 spells CASSLGGSVYEQYF. In DNA, the CDR3 is TGCGCCAGCAGCTTGGGAGGGTCTGTCTACGAGCAGTACTTC.

This chain joins TRBV5-1 and TRBJ2-1, with 14 bases identical to TRBD2. Germline V gives CDR1 SGHRS, CDR2 YFSETQ. This CDR3 has 17 residues. With V trimmed by 4 bases and J by 7 bases, 10 bases remained unmatched. CDR3 amino acids: CASSPSGLAGAANEQFF. CDR3 in DNA: TGCGCCAGCAGCCCTTCGGGACTAGCGGGAGCCGCAAATGAGCAGTTCTTC. Full variable domain (outside the CDR3, taken from reference TRBV5-1 and TRBJ2-1): KAGVTQTPRYLIKTRGQQVTLSCSPISGHRSVSWYQQTPGQGLQFLFEYFSETQRNKGNFPGRFSGRQFSNSRSEMNVSTLELGDSALYLCASSPSGLAGAANEQFFGPGTRLTVL.

This clone came up once. The chain couples TRBV27 to TRBJ2-1; TRBD1 might be the D (5 bases). With 5 bases removed from V and 0 bases from J, the gap between germline ends came to 14 bases. CDR3 size: 16 residues. Germline-derived CDR1 and CDR2 are MNHEY and SMNVEV (reference sequence). The DNA of the CDR3 is TGTGCCAGCAGTAACCCCACCAGGGACTCCTACAATGAGCAGTTCTTC. It translates to CASSNPTRDSYNEQFF.

This sequence joins TRBV2 and TRBJ2-3; 9 nucleotides align to TRBD1. V gave up 8 bases and J gave up 10 bases; unmatched junction bases: 13. The CDR3 totals 14 residues. Germline V lookup: CDR1 SNHLY, CDR2 FYNNEI. CDR3 protein: CASPGTGSSDAQYF. The CDR3 nucleotides read TGTGCCAGCCCCGGGACAGGGAGCTCTGACGCGCAGTATTTT. Complete variable domain (other parts from reference TRBV2 and TRBJ2-3): EPEVTQTPSHQVTQMGQEVILRCVPISNHLYFYWYRQILGQKVEFLVSFYNNEISEKSEIFDDQFSVERPDGSNFTLKIRSTKLEDSAMYFCASPGTGSSDAQYFGPGTRLTVL.

This clone is a singleton in its sample. The chain links TRBV5-1 to TRBJ2-6; D remains unclear. The V end was cut by 6 bases, the J end by 0 bases, with 4 bases between. Per germline, CDR1 SGHRS and CDR2 YFSETQ. The CDR3 is 13 residues long. CDR3 nucleotide sequence: TGCGCCAGCACGAGCTCTGGGGCCAACGTCCTGACTTTC. Translating gives CASTSSGANVLTF. Full variable domain (outside the CDR3, taken from reference TRBV5-1 and TRBJ2-6): KAGVTQTPRYLIKTRGQQVTLSCSPISGHRSVSWYQQTPGQGLQFLFEYFSETQRNKGNFPGRFSGRQFSNSRSEMNVSTLELGDSALYLCASTSSGANVLTFGAGSRLTVL.

Notes on this clone: Its ends do not fully match the called genes, so a read error is possible. This chain connects TRBV7-2 to TRBJ1-2; TRBD1 agrees at 7 bases. CDR3 length: 12 residues. Germline CDR1 is SGHTA and CDR2 is FQGNSA. CDR3 coding DNA: TGTGCCAGCAGCTCCCCGAGGGCAGGGGGTATTTTC. Encoded protein: CASSSPRAGGIF.

This clone was counted only a few times. The J gene is TRBJ1-2, the V gene TRBV2; D remains unclear. Per the germline V gene, CDR1 is SNHLY and CDR2 is FYNNEI. The CDR3 has 13 amino acids. With 2 bases removed from V and 2 bases from J, the gap between germline ends came to 6 bases. CDR3 loop: CASSEFRNYGYTF. The CDR3 bases are TGTGCCAGCAGTGAATTCAGGAACTATGGCTACACCTTC.